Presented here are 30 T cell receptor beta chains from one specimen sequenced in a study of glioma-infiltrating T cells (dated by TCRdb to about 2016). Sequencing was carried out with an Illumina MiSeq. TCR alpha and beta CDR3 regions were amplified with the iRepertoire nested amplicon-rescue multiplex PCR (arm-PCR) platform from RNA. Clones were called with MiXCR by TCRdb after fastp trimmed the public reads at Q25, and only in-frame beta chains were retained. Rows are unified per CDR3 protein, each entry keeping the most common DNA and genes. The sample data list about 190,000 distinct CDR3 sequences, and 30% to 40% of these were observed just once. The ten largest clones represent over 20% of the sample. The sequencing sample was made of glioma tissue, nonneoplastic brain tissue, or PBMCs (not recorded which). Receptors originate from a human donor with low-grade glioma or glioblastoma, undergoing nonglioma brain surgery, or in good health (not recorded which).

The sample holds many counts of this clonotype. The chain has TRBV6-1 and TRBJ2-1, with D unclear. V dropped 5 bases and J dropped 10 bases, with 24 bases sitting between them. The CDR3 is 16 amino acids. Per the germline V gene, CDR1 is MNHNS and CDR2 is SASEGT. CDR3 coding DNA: TGTGCCAGCAGTCCCAGGACGGCCCGGACCTCAAAAGAGCAGTTCTTC. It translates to CASSPRTARTSKEQFF.

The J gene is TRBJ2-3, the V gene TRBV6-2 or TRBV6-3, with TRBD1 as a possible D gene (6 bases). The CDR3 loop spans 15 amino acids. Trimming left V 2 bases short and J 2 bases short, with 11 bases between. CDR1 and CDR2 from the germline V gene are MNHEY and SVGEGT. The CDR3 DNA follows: TGTGCCAGCAGTTACAGGGACATGATCACAGATACGCAGTATTTT. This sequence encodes CASSYRDMITDTQYF.

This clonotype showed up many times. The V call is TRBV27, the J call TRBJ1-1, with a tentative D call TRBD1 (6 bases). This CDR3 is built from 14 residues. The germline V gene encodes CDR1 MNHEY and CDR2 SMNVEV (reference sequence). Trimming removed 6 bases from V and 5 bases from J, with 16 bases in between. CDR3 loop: CASRRGGGETEAFF. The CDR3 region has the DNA TGTGCCAGCAGAAGAGGGGGGGGGGAAACTGAAGCTTTCTTT.

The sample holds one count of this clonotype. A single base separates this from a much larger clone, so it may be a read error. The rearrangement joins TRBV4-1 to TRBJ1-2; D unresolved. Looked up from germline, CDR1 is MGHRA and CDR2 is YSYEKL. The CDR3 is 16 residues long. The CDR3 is CASIQEGWEVNYGYTF. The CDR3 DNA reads TGCGCCAGCATCCAAGAAGGTTGGGAAGTTAACTATGGCTACACCTTC.

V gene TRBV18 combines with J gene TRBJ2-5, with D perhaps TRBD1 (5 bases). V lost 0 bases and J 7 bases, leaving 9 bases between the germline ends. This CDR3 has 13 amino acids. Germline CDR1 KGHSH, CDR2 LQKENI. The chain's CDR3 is CASSPPGLGTQYF. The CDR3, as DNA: TGTGCCAGCTCACCACCGGGGCTGGGGACCCAGTACTTC.

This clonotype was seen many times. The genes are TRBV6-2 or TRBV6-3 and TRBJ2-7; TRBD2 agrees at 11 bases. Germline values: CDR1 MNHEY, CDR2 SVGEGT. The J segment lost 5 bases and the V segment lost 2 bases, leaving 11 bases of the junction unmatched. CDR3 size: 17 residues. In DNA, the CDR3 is TGTGCCAGCAGTTACGAACTAGCGGGAGAGAGAGACCACGAGCAGTACTTC. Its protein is CASSYELAGERDHEQYF.

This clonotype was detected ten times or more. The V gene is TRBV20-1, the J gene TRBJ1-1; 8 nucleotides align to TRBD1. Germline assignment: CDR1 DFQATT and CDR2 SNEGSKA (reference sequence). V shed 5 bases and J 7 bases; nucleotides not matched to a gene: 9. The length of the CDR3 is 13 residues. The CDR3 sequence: CSAPRGTGFEAFF. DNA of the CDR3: TGCAGTGCTCCTCGGGGGACAGGCTTTGAAGCTTTCTTT.

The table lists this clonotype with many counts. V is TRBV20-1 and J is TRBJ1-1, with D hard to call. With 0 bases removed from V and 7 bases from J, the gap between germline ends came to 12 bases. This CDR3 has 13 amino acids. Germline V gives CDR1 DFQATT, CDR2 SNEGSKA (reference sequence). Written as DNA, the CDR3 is TGCAGTGCTAGAGAGGGCGGCCTCATTGAAGCTTTCTTT. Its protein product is CSAREGGLIEAFF.

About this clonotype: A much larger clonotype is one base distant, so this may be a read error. The CDR3 sequence: CPTSDQRNEQFF. In DNA form, the CDR3 reads TGTCCCACCAGTGATCAGCGGAATGAGCAGTTCTTC. The chain links TRBV24-1 to TRBJ2-1, with a weak D call TRBD2 (5 bases). The germline V gene has CDR1 KGHDR and CDR2 SFDVKD. This CDR3 comprises 12 residues.

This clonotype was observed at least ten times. Written as DNA, the CDR3 is TGTGCCAGCAGTCGGGCGGGATTTAATTACAATGAGCAGTTCTTC. It codes for CASSRAGFNYNEQFF. V is TRBV12-3 or TRBV12-4 and J is TRBJ2-1; possible D gene TRBD2, 6 bases. CDR3 size: 15 residues. Trimming shortened V by 5 bases and J by 4 bases, and 15 bases separated the two germline ends.

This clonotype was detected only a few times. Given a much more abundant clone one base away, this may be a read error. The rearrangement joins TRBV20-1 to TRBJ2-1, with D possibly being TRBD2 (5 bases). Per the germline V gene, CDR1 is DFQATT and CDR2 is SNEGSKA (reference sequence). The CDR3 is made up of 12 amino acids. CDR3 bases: TGCAGTGCTAGGAGGGAGAGGGTTGAGCGGTTCTTC. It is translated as CSARRERVERFF.

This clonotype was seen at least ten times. The DNA for the CDR3 is TGTGCCAGCAGTGAACATACGGGTGGGAATCAGCCCCAGCATTTT. Translating it yields CASSEHTGGNQPQHF. The chain is built from TRBV25-1 and TRBJ1-5; D is ambiguous. Germline loops: CDR1 MGHDK, CDR2 SYGVNS. The CDR3 sequence is 15 residues long. Trimming pared 2 bases from V and 4 bases from J, leaving 12 bases between.

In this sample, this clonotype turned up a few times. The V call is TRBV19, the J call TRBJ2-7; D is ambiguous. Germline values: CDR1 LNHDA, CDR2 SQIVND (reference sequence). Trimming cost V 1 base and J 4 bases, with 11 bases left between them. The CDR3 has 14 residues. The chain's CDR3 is CASSIGWGRYEQYF. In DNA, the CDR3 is TGTGCCAGTAGTATAGGGTGGGGAAGGTACGAGCAGTACTTC.

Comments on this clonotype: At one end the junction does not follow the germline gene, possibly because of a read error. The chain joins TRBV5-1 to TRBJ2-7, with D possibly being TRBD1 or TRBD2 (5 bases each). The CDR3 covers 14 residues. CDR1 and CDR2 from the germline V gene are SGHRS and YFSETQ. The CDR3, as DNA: TGCGCCAGCAGTATCCTCGACAGTAGGGACGAGCAGCACTTC. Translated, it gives CASSILDSRDEQHF.

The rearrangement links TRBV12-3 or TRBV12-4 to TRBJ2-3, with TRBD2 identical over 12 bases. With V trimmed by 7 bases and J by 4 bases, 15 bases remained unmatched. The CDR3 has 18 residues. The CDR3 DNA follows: TGTGCCAGCAAACAAAGGACTAGCGGGGCCCCAGACGCAGATACGCAGTATTTT. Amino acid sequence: CASKQRTSGAPDADTQYF.

The CDR3 DNA is TGTGCCAGCCGCACTAGCGGGAGTAAAGGCGAGCAGTACTTC. Encoded protein: CASRTSGSKGEQYF. The V call is TRBV25-1, the J call TRBJ2-7, with 11 nucleotides matching TRBD2. CDR3 size: 14 residues. J was trimmed by 6 bases and V by 8 bases; bases with no gene match: 9. CDR1 MGHDK and CDR2 SYGVNS come from the germline V gene.

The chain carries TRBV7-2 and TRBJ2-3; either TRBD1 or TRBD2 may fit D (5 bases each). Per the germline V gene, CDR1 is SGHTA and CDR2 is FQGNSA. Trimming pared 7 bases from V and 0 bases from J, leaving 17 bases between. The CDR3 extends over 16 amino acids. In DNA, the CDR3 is TGTGCCAGCACCAAAGGGACCGGGGCTAGCACAGATACGCAGTATTTT. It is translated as CASTKGTGASTDTQYF. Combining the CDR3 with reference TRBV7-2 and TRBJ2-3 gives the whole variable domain GAGVSQSPSNKVTEKGKDVELRCDPISGHTALYWYRQSLGQGLEFLIYFQGNSAPDKSGLPSDRFSAERTGGSVSTLTIQRTQQEDSAVYLCASTKGTGASTDTQYFGPGTRLTVL.

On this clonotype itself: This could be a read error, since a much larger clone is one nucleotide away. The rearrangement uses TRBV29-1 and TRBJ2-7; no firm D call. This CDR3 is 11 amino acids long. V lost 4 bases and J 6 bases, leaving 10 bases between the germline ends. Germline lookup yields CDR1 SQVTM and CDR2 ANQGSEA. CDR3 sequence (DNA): TGCAGCGTTGCGATAGAGGCCGAGCAGTACTTC. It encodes CSVAIEAEQYF.

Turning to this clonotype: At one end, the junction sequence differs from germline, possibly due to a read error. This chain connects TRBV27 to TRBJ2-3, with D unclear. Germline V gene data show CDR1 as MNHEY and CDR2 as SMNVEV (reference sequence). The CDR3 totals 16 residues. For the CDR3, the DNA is TGTGCCAGCAGTGACGCGACCCAAATCGATCCAGATAGGCAGTATTTT. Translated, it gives CASSDATQIDPDRQYF.

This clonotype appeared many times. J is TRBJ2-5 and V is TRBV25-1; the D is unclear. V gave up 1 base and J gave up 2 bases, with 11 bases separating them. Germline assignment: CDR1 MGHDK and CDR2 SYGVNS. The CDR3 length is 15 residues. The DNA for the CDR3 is TGTGCCAGCAGTGAATCTGGGCGGAATCAAGAGACCCAGTACTTC. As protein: CASSESGRNQETQYF.

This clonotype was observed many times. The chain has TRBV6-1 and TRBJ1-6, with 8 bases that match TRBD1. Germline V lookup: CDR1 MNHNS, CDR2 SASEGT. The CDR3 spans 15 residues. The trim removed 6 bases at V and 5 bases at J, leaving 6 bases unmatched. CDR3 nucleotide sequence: TGTGCCAGCAGCCGACAGGGGACGAATAATTCACCCCTCCACTTT. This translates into CASSRQGTNNSPLHF.

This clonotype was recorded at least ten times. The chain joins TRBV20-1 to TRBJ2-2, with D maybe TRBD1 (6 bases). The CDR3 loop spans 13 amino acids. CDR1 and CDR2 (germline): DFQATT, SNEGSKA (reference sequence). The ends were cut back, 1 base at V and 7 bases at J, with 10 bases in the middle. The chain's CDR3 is CSARGDINGELFF. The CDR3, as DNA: TGCAGTGCTAGAGGGGACATAAACGGGGAGCTGTTTTTT.

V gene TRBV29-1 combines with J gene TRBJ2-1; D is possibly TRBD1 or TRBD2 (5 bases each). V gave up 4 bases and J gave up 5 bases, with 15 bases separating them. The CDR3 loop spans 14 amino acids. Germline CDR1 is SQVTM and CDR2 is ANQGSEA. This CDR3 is CSVALGTGDNEQFF. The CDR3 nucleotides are TGCAGCGTTGCTCTCGGGACCGGGGACAATGAGCAGTTCTTC.

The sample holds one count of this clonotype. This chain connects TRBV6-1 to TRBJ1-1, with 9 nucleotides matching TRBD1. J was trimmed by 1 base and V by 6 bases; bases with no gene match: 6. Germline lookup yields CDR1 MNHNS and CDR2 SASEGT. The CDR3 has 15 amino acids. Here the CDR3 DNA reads TGTGCCAGCAGGCGTCCGGGACAGGGGAACACTGAAGCTTTCTTT. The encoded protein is CASRRPGQGNTEAFF.

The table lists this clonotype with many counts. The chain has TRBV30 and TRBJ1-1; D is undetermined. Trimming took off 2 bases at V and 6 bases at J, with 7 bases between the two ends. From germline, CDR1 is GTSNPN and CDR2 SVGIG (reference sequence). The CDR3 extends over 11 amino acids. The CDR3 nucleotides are TGTGCCTGGAGTAATAGGGCTGAAGCTTTCTTT. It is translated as CAWSNRAEAFF.

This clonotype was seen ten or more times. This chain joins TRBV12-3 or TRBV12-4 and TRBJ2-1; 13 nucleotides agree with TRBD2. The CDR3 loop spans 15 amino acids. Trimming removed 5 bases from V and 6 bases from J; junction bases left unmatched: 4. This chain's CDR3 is CASSTRLAGGNEQFF. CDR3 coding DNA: TGTGCCAGCAGTACTCGACTAGCGGGAGGCAATGAGCAGTTCTTC.

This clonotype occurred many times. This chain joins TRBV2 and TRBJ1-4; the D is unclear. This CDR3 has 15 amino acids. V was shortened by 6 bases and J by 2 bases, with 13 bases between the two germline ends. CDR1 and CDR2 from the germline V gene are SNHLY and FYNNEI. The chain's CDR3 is CASSPNLATNEKLFF. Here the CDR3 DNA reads TGTGCCAGCAGCCCGAACCTGGCCACTAATGAAAAACTGTTTTTT.

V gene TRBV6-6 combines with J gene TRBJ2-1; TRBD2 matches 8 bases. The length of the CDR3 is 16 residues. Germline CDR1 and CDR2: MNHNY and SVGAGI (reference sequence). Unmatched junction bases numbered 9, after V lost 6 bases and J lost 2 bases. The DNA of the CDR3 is TGTGCCAGCAGGGGAATGGGTAGCGGGACCTACAATGAGCAGTTCTTC. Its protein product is CASRGMGSGTYNEQFF.

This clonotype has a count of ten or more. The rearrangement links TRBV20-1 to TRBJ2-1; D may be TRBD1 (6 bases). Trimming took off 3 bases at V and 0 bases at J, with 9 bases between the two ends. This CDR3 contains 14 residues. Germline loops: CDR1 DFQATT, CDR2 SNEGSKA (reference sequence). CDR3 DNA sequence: TGCAGTGCTAGCGGACAGATCTCCTACAATGAGCAGTTCTTC. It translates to CSASGQISYNEQFF.

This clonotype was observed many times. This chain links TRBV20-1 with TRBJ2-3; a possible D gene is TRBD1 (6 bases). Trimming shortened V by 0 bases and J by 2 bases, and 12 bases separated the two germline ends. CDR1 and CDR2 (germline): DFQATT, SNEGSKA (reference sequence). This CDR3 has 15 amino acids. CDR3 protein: CSAREGAGDTDTQYF. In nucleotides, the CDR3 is TGCAGTGCTAGAGAAGGTGCAGGGGACACAGATACGCAGTATTTT.